Below, 17 T cell receptor beta chains from the same sample are listed, as sequenced in a study of T cell responses to AZD1222 COVID-19 vaccine. Assay used: immunoSEQ multiplex PCR; TCRdb lists only in-frame clones, some missing. The profile shows about 81,000 clones, approximately 90% of them singletons. The sequencing here drew on peripheral blood, taken 28 days after the second AZD1222 dose. The receptors were sampled from an adult who received the AZD1222 COVID-19 vaccine.

This sequence joins TRBV5-8 and TRBJ2-5, with D perhaps being TRBD1 or TRBD2 (5 bases each). V was clipped by 0 bases and J by 1 base, with 10 bases between them. The CDR3 has 15 amino acids. Germline V lookup: CDR1 SGHTS, CDR2 YDEGEE. The CDR3, as DNA: TGTGCCAGCAGCTTGGGGGACCTGGGCCAAGAGACCCAGTACTTC. Protein product: CASSLGDLGQETQYF.

The V and J genes are TRBV20-1 and TRBJ1-2; D is ambiguous. The CDR3 has 10 amino acids. Germline V gene lookup returns CDR1 DFQATT and CDR2 SNEGSKA (reference sequence). CDR3 DNA: TGCACGGCCACGAACTATGGCTACACCTTC. Encoded protein: CTATNYGYTF.

J is TRBJ2-1 and V is TRBV5-6, with TRBD2 identical over 11 bases. This CDR3 spans 13 amino acids. The germline CDR1 and CDR2 sequences are SGHDT and YYEEEE. Trimming cost V 7 bases and J 8 bases; bases outside gene matches: 5. The CDR3 sequence is CASVTSGRHEQFF. CDR3 sequence (DNA): TGTGCCAGCGTAACTAGCGGGAGACATGAGCAGTTCTTC.

The V gene is TRBV5-1, the J gene TRBJ1-1; D possibly corresponds to TRBD1 (6 bases). Germline V gene data show CDR1 as SGHRS and CDR2 as YFSETQ. The CDR3 spans 14 residues. Trimming stripped 4 bases from V and 4 bases from J, with 14 bases between. The CDR3 loop reads CASSTGALGTEAFF. DNA for the CDR3: TGCGCCAGCAGCACGGGGGCTCTGGGCACTGAAGCTTTCTTT.

This clone showed up just a few times. The V gene is TRBV5-1, the J gene TRBJ2-7; D is undetermined. The V end was cut by 0 bases, the J end by 4 bases, with 8 bases between. Looked up from germline, CDR1 is SGHRS and CDR2 is YFSETQ. This CDR3 is 13 amino acids long. CDR3: CASSLVGQYEQYF. CDR3 sequence (DNA): TGCGCCAGCAGCTTGGTAGGCCAGTACGAGCAGTACTTC.

The V and J genes are TRBV6-5 and TRBJ2-5, with 9 bases identical to TRBD2. Trimming removed 0 bases from V and 5 bases from J; junction bases left unmatched: 4. The CDR3 contains 15 residues. The V gene's germline CDR1 is MNHEY and CDR2 SVGAGI. CDR3 in amino acids: CASSYSAAGGETQYF. The DNA for the CDR3 is TGTGCCAGCAGTTACTCGGCGGCGGGAGGGGAGACCCAGTACTTC.

For the CDR3, the DNA is TGTGCCAGCAGCTTAATAGCGGGAGGAACCACCGGGGAGCTGTTTTTT. Its translation: CASSLIAGGTTGELFF. The V call is TRBV7-3, the J call TRBJ2-2; 10 bases match TRBD2. The V and J ends lost 1 base and 4 bases, in that order; junction bases with no gene match: 3. In germline, CDR1 is SGHTA, CDR2 FQGTGA. The CDR3 is made up of 16 amino acids.

The rearrangement links TRBV5-3 to TRBJ1-4, with no clear D. TRBV5-3 has ORF status, its function being uncertain. The CDR3 contains 13 residues. The V and J ends lost 0 bases and 12 bases respectively, with 12 bases between them. This CDR3 reads CARSLVVLKELFF. CDR3 nucleotides: TGTGCCAGAAGCTTGGTCGTTTTGAAGGAACTGTTTTTT.

This CDR3 is CASREQDSNQPQHF. The CDR3 DNA follows: TGTGCCAGCAGGGAACAGGATAGCAATCAGCCCCAGCATTTT. The chain employs TRBV28 and TRBJ1-5; a possible D gene is TRBD1 (5 bases). CDR3 length: 14 amino acids. Looked up from germline, CDR1 is MDHEN and CDR2 is SYDVKM. V lost 6 bases and J lost 0, with 9 bases in between.

This clone was picked up one time. The chain carries TRBV11-1 and TRBJ2-7; D might be TRBD1 (5 bases). The CDR3 loop spans 16 amino acids. Germline assignment: CDR1 SGHAT and CDR2 FQDESV (reference sequence). V lost 5 bases and J lost 0, with 17 bases in between. The CDR3 DNA reads as TGTGCCAGCAGCCGTCTAGGGGCCGGCAGCTCCTACGAGCAGTACTTC. Translation: CASSRLGAGSSYEQYF.

The chain is built from TRBV7-3 and TRBJ2-2, with 13 bases fitting TRBD2. Germline V lookup: CDR1 SGHTA, CDR2 FQGTGA. Trimming at V came to 8 bases and at J to 4 bases, leaving 4 bases not matched to a gene. This CDR3 has 15 amino acids. This CDR3 reads CASSTSGRGTGELFF. The CDR3 nucleotides are TGTGCCAGCTCTACTAGCGGGAGGGGCACCGGGGAGCTGTTTTTT. Full variable domain (rest looked up from reference TRBV7-3 and TRBJ2-2): GAGVSQTPSNKVTEKGKYVELRCDPISGHTALYWYRQSLGQGPEFLIYFQGTGAADDSGLPNDRFFAVRPEGSVSTLKIQRTERGDSAVYLCASSTSGRGTGELFFGEGSRLTVL.

The J gene is TRBJ1-6, the V gene TRBV6-1, with D unclear. V dropped 1 base and J dropped 3 bases, with 16 bases sitting between them. This CDR3 spans 18 amino acids. CDR1 is MNHNS, CDR2 SASEGT, per germline. CDR3 residues: CASSEGLENLLYNSPLHF. DNA for the CDR3: TGTGCCAGCAGTGAAGGGTTAGAAAACCTACTCTATAATTCACCCCTCCACTTT.

The rearrangement uses TRBV3-1 (or the pseudogene TRBV3-2) and TRBJ2-7; 10 nucleotides line up with TRBD1. The germline gives CDR1 LGHDT, CDR2 YNNKEL (reference sequence). This CDR3 region has 19 residues. Trimming removed 0 bases from V and 2 bases from J; junction bases left unmatched: 13. The CDR3 spells CASSQDGGQGISETYEQYF. The DNA of the CDR3 is TGTGCCAGCAGCCAAGATGGGGGACAGGGGATTTCTGAGACCTACGAGCAGTACTTC.

J is TRBJ1-2 and V is TRBV16; 8 bases match TRBD1. Germline CDR1 KGHSY, CDR2 FQNENV. This CDR3 contains 13 residues. With V trimmed by 0 bases and J by 8 bases, 2 bases remained unmatched. In DNA, the CDR3 is TGTGCCAGCAGCCAATCGGCAGGGGGCGGCTACACCTTC. It yields the protein CASSQSAGGGYTF.

The V and J genes are TRBV4-2 and TRBJ2-7; the D gene could be TRBD1 or TRBD2 (6 bases each). Germline assignment: CDR1 LGHNA and CDR2 YNFKEQ. The ends were cut back, 1 base at V and 6 bases at J, with 13 bases in the middle. The CDR3 has 14 residues. CDR3 protein: CASSQADGGREQYF. CDR3 nucleotides: TGTGCCAGCAGCCAAGCGGATGGGGGGCGCGAGCAGTACTTC.

The chain has TRBV13 and TRBJ2-7, with 7 bases that match TRBD2. CDR1 PRHDT and CDR2 FYEKMQ come from the germline V gene (reference sequence). This CDR3 has 14 residues. The ends lost 5 bases at V and 4 bases at J; junction bases unmatched: 8. The DNA of the CDR3 is TGTGCCAGCAGCGATTCTCGCGGGGGTTACGAGCAGTACTTC. It codes for CASSDSRGGYEQYF.

V and J are TRBV3-1 (or the pseudogene TRBV3-2) and TRBJ2-1; D gene ambiguous. V was cut by 0 bases and J by 6 bases, with 9 bases left in between. Germline V gene sequence: CDR1 LGHDT, CDR2 YNNKEL (reference sequence). This CDR3 is built from 14 residues. The CDR3 is CASSQDRTTNEQFF. The CDR3 coding sequence is TGTGCCAGCAGCCAAGATCGAACTACCAATGAGCAGTTCTTC.